This paragraph covers one T cell receptor (beta chain) sequence. The target antigen is unknown. Only in-frame clones appear in the TCRdb table, and some are missing; sequencing was by immunoSEQ multiplex PCR. The sample lists around 2,000,000 clones, about 95% occurring once. The record originates from a study of shared clonotypes between healthy human individuals. Findings and caveats of the study: In having few donors, the study represented limited genetic and exposure-history diversity. Memory subsets generally showed smaller estimated richness than naive subsets did.

Only CD45RO-negative cells positively selected for CCR7 counted as naive CD8 cells, so terminally differentiated effector memory CD45RA+ cells were excluded. The sequenced material came from naive CD8+ T cells sorted from blood. The clonotype was recovered from a man younger than 35 in good health.

The CDR3 DNA sequence: TGTGCCAGCAGCGTAGGACAGGGCTTCTATGGCTACACCTTC. This codes for CASSVGQGFYGYTF. The chain employs TRBV9 and TRBJ1-2; TRBD1 aligns across 7 bases. The CDR3 contains 14 residues. Germline CDR1 reads SGDLS; CDR2 reads YYNGEE. Trimming removed 0 bases from V and 4 bases from J; junction bases left unmatched: 3. The full variable domain, with the rest looked up from reference TRBV9 and TRBJ1-2, is DSGVTQTPKHLITATGQRVTLRCSPRSGDLSVYWYQQSLDQGLQFLIQYYNGEERAKGNILERFSAQQFPDLHSELNLSSLELGDSALYFCASSVGQGFYGYTFGSGTRLTVV.